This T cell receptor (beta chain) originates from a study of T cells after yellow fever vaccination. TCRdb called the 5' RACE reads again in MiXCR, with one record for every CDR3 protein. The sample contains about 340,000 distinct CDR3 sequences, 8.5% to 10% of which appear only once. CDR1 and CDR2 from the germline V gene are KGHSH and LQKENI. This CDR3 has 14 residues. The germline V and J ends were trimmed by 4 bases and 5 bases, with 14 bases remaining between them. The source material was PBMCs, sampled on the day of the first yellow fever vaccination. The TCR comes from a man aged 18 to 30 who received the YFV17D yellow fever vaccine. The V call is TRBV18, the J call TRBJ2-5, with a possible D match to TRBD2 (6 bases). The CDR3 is CASSREAAGETQYF. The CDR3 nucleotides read TGTGCCAGCTCACGGGAGGCCGCGGGGGAGACCCAGTACTTC.